This TCR beta chain emerged from a study of blood T cell repertoires in COVID-19. Trimming removed 1 base from V and 5 bases from J; junction bases left unmatched: 3. This CDR3 has 14 residues. Germline V gene lookup returns CDR1 LGHDT and CDR2 YNNKEL (reference sequence). Repertoires were generated with immunoSEQ multiplex PCR, while TCRdb's copy carries only in-frame clones and drops some. This table has some 50,000 clones, 84% appearing once. The chain carries TRBV3-1 (or the pseudogene TRBV3-2) and TRBJ1-2, with 8 bases fitting TRBD1. The sequencing sample was made of peripheral blood. The origin of this receptor is a man aged 45-60 years with acute or convalescent COVID-19. The CDR3 nucleotides are TGTGCCAGCAGCCAAGTGCAGGGGGCTTATGGCTACACCTTC. This gives the protein CASSQVQGAYGYTF.